One sample yielded the 17 T cell receptor beta chains listed below, sequenced in a study of radiation and T cells in renal cell carcinoma. Method: immunoSEQ multiplex PCR; TCRdb's copy keeps in-frame clones and lacks some. The table shows about 170,000 clones, with about 87% occurring only once. Sample time point: blood 4 weeks post-SBRT, at nephrectomy. Treatment here: 15 Gy SBRT to primary tumor, nephrectomy 4 weeks later. The sample consisted of blood, taken from a patient whose treatment included radiotherapy and nephrectomy. Receptor source: a woman aged 45-65 years with renal cell carcinoma.

V gene TRBV7-9 combines with J gene TRBJ2-3; D may be TRBD1 (5 bases). Deletions cut 4 bases from V and 3 bases from J, with 14 bases between. CDR3 length: 15 residues. Germline lookup yields CDR1 SEHNR and CDR2 FQNEAQ (reference sequence). The CDR3 sequence: CASSSNLGQTDTQYF. In DNA, the CDR3 is TGTGCCAGCAGCTCAAACTTGGGGCAGACAGATACGCAGTATTTT.

The chain uses TRBV6-6 and TRBJ1-2; D gene unclear. Germline-derived CDR1 and CDR2 are MNHNY and SVGAGI (reference sequence). CDR3 length equals 13 residues. Trimming stripped 2 bases from V and 2 bases from J, with 6 bases between. The CDR3 spells CASSYARNYGYTF. In DNA form, the CDR3 reads TGTGCCAGCAGTTACGCCAGAAACTATGGCTACACCTTC.

V usage is TRBV29-1 and J usage is TRBJ1-1; perhaps TRBD1 as D (6 bases). The germline CDR1 and CDR2 sequences are SQVTM and ANQGSEA. This CDR3 region has 13 residues. The ends were cut back, 4 bases at V and 2 bases at J, with 11 bases in the middle. The CDR3 coding sequence is TGCAGCGTTGGAGGGGGGAGAAACACTGAAGCTTTCTTT. This encodes CSVGGGRNTEAFF.

J is TRBJ2-7 and V is TRBV19; no clear D gene. V dropped 3 bases and J dropped 2 bases, with 8 bases sitting between them. The CDR3 has 13 residues. Germline-derived CDR1 and CDR2 are LNHDA and SQIVND (reference sequence). CDR3 residues: CASSITSPYEQYF. CDR3 nucleotides: TGTGCCAGTAGTATCACATCTCCCTACGAGCAGTACTTC.

The chain is built from TRBV25-1 and TRBJ2-3, with a tentative D call TRBD1 (5 bases). The V gene lost 1 base and the J gene lost 6 bases, with 8 bases spanning the gap. Germline V gene sequence: CDR1 MGHDK, CDR2 SYGVNS. The CDR3 is 13 residues long. For the CDR3, the DNA is TGTGCCAGCAGTGAATGGGCAGGGGATACGCAGTATTTT. This sequence encodes CASSEWAGDTQYF.

V gene TRBV2 combines with J gene TRBJ2-7; the match to TRBD1 covers 9 bases. V trimming: 0 bases; J trimming: 4 bases; junction bases outside the gene matches: 7. CDR1 and CDR2 (germline): SNHLY, FYNNEI. This CDR3 has 16 amino acids. The DNA for the CDR3 is TGTGCCAGCAGTGAAGCGGGACAGGGCGACAAGTACGAGCAGTACTTC. Amino acids: CASSEAGQGDKYEQYF.

The chain couples TRBV5-1 to TRBJ2-5; unclear D gene. This CDR3 spans 13 amino acids. The V and J ends lost 4 bases and 7 bases respectively, with 14 bases between them. CDR1 and CDR2 (germline): SGHRS, YFSETQ. CDR3 region: CASSLLESGTQYF. The CDR3 bases are TGCGCCAGCAGCCTCTTGGAATCAGGGACCCAGTACTTC. Full variable domain (outside the CDR3, taken from reference TRBV5-1 and TRBJ2-5): KAGVTQTPRYLIKTRGQQVTLSCSPISGHRSVSWYQQTPGQGLQFLFEYFSETQRNKGNFPGRFSGRQFSNSRSEMNVSTLELGDSALYLCASSLLESGTQYFGPGTRLLVL.

This sequence joins TRBV7-9 and TRBJ1-1; D not resolved. Trimming left V 1 base short and J 3 bases short, with 9 bases between. This CDR3 is built from 14 residues. CDR1 and CDR2 from the germline V gene are SEHNR and FQNEAQ (reference sequence). In DNA, the CDR3 is TGTGCCAGCAGCTTAGAGGGCAGTGACACTGAAGCTTTCTTT. It yields the protein CASSLEGSDTEAFF.

The genes are TRBV6-1 and TRBJ1-2; the D gene is possibly TRBD1 (6 bases). The germline V and J ends were trimmed by 1 base and 4 bases, with 16 bases remaining between them. From germline, CDR1 is MNHNS and CDR2 SASEGT. This CDR3 region has 16 residues. Written as DNA, the CDR3 is TGTGCCAGCAGTGAAGTCCACGGGGGCGCCGGCTATGGCTACACCTTC. Translating it yields CASSEVHGGAGYGYTF.

The V and J genes are TRBV7-8 and TRBJ1-5; TRBD1 matches at 7 bases. The CDR3 covers 15 residues. J was trimmed by 6 bases and V by 5 bases; bases with no gene match: 10. Germline V gene lookup returns CDR1 SGHVS and CDR2 FQNEAQ. The CDR3 region is CASSPYDRDGQPQHF. The CDR3 DNA sequence: TGTGCCAGCAGCCCCTACGACAGGGACGGTCAGCCCCAGCATTTT.

The CDR3: CARNSRETGYTF. DNA for the CDR3: TGTGCTCGGAACTCCAGGGAGACAGGCTACACCTTC. The rearrangement uses TRBV30 and TRBJ1-2, with TRBD1 as a possible D gene (5 bases). CDR1 and CDR2 from the germline V gene are GTSNPN and SVGIG (reference sequence). The CDR3 sequence is 12 residues long.

The chain is built from TRBV6-5 and TRBJ2-3; D gene unclear. Trimming stripped 8 bases from V and 0 bases from J, with 9 bases between. The germline gives CDR1 MNHEY, CDR2 SVGAGI. The CDR3 runs 13 residues. The CDR3 loop is CASRITSTDTQYF. The CDR3, as DNA: TGTGCCAGCCGGATTACTAGCACAGATACGCAGTATTTT.

V and J are TRBV4-1 and TRBJ2-5; D call uncertain. V was clipped by 1 base and J by 5 bases, with 11 bases between them. The CDR3 is 14 residues long. Germline values: CDR1 MGHRA, CDR2 YSYEKL. Here the CDR3 DNA reads TGCGCCAGCAGCCAAGTAGCTAGTGAGGAGACCCAGTACTTC. Its translation: CASSQVASEETQYF.

The CDR3 coding sequence is TGTGCCAGTAGTATGGGCCAGTCCCGTGGCTACACCTTC. Protein sequence: CASSMGQSRGYTF. This rearrangement joins TRBV19 to TRBJ1-2; D unresolved. Trimming shortened V by 3 bases and J by 7 bases, and 12 bases separated the two germline ends. Germline-derived CDR1 and CDR2 are LNHDA and SQIVND (reference sequence). The CDR3 spans 13 residues. Supplemented by reference TRBV19 and TRBJ1-2, the full variable domain reads DGGITQSPKYLFRKEGQNVTLSCEQNLNHDAMYWYRQDPGQGLRLIYYSQIVNDFQKGDIAEGYSVSREKKESFPLTVTSAQKNPTAFYLCASSMGQSRGYTFGSGTRLTVV.

The chain joins TRBV4-3 to TRBJ1-1; the match to TRBD1 covers 10 bases. V trimming: 6 bases; J trimming: 0 bases; junction bases outside the gene matches: 4. The V gene's germline CDR1 is LGHNA and CDR2 YSLEER. This CDR3 region has 15 residues. This CDR3 reads CASRGDRGMNTEAFF. CDR3 DNA sequence: TGCGCCAGCAGGGGGGACAGGGGCATGAACACTGAAGCTTTCTTT.

The genes are TRBV5-5 and TRBJ2-5; 7 positions match TRBD2. Trimming removed 2 bases from V and 0 bases from J; junction bases left unmatched: 4. Germline V CDR1 and CDR2: SGHKS, YYEKEE (reference sequence). The CDR3 is 15 residues long. The CDR3 DNA follows: TGTGCCAGCAGCTTCGTGGGGGGGTACCAAGAGACCCAGTACTTC. Translating it yields CASSFVGGYQETQYF. Full variable domain (missing parts from reference TRBV5-5 and TRBJ2-5): DAGVTQSPTHLIKTRGQQVTLRCSPISGHKSVSWYQQVLGQGPQFIFQYYEKEERGRGNFPDRFSARQFPNYSSELNVNALLLGDSALYLCASSFVGGYQETQYFGPGTRLLVL.

V gene TRBV7-3 combines with J gene TRBJ1-6; tentative D call: TRBD1 (5 bases). V lost 1 base and J lost 6, with 10 bases in between. The CDR3 consists of 15 residues. From germline, CDR1 is SGHTA and CDR2 FQGTGA. CDR3 in amino acids: CASSLIGGANSPLHF. The DNA of the CDR3 is TGTGCCAGCAGCTTAATTGGGGGAGCTAATTCACCCCTCCACTTT.